The clone carrying this T cell receptor beta chain was recorded at least ten times. The data are from a study of blood T cells in healthy people across ages. Study-wide context: The capture of about one barcoded beta molecule per two T cells was achieved by template switching.

A second PCR of about 7 to 11 cycles used a sample-barcoded 5' primer and a J-beta primer mix. Using its own MiXCR run on the 5' RACE reads, TCRdb lists one record per CDR3 protein. The repertoire holds around 870,000 distinct CDR3 sequences, with 29% as singletons. The CDR3 has 16 amino acids. The germline V gene encodes CDR1 MNHNY and CDR2 SVGAGI (reference sequence). With 8 bases removed from V and 3 bases from J, the gap between germline ends came to 19 bases. Each sample yielded at least 6.5 million isolated PBMCs. The chain uses TRBV6-6 and TRBJ2-2; D is perhaps TRBD2 (6 bases). The sequence came from an elderly woman in good health. Sequenced sample: blood. The CDR3: CASAEPGTSYTGELFF. CDR3 in DNA: TGTGCCAGCGCCGAGCCCGGGACTTCCTACACCGGGGAGCTGTTTTTT.